Each of the 13 T cell receptor beta chains below was sequenced from the same sample in a study of Tregs in tolerant kidney transplant recipients. Sequenced by immunoSEQ multiplex PCR; TCRdb stores in-frame clones only, minus some. This sample's clone table lists 5,000 or so clones. Mixed chimerism was transient after nonmyeloablative marrow transplants from related graft donors. This specimen consisted of CD4+ T cells from blood (PBMCs), obtained approximately 15 months after the transplant. The source is a human patient who received a combined kidney and bone marrow transplant. Part of the T cells may come from the graft donor.

This clone is labeled medium-sized based on frequency. Read coverage stops 3 residues before the CDR3 terminus; the germline J gene supplies the remainder. The rearrangement uses TRBV19 and TRBJ2-2, with TRBD1 matching over 8 bases. The germline V gene has CDR1 LNHDA and CDR2 SQIVND (reference sequence). The CDR3 contains 14 residues. Trimming took 6 bases from V and 1 from J; bases not matched to a gene: 1. CDR3 bases read: TGTGCCAGTAGCGGACAGGGGAACACCGGGGAG. It yields the protein CASSGQGNTGE. The CDR3 in its entirety is CASSGQGNTGELFF.

Concerning this clone itself: The read terminates 3 residues before the CDR3 end, so the remaining end is supplied by the germline J gene. This chain joins TRBV7-9 and TRBJ1-6, with a weak D call TRBD1 (5 bases). The CDR3 is 13 amino acids. CDR1 is SEHNR and CDR2 is FQNEAQ in the germline V gene (reference sequence). The ends were cut back, 7 bases at V and 10 bases at J, with 14 bases in the middle. CDR3 DNA (partial): TGTGCCAGCACCTCTGGGGCCGCGTCACCC. The encoded protein is CASTSGAASP. The full CDR3 protein is CASTSGAASPLHF.

In regard to this clone: The read terminates 3 residues before the CDR3 end, so the remaining end is supplied by the germline J gene. This rearrangement joins TRBV29-1 to TRBJ1-1; the match to TRBD1 covers 12 bases. The CDR3 extends over 15 amino acids. Germline loops: CDR1 SQVTM, CDR2 ANQGSEA. V shed 5 bases, J shed 3 bases, and the junction held 7 bases outside the gene matches. The CDR3 DNA, read in part, is TGCAGCGTTACCGGGACAGGGGGCAGGGACACTGAA. Its translation: CSVTGTGGRDTE. The full CDR3 protein reads CSVTGTGGRDTEAFF.

This clone is labeled medium-sized based on frequency. Read sequence stops 3 residues before the CDR3 end, and the germline J gene provides the missing end. The chain employs TRBV6-1 and TRBJ2-7; possibly TRBD2 for D (5 bases). V lost 2 bases and J 6 bases, leaving 11 bases between the germline ends. This CDR3 has 13 amino acids. Germline CDR1 MNHNS, CDR2 SASEGT. CDR3 residues: CASSEIRGTEQYF. The part of the CDR3 DNA that was read is TGTGCCAGCAGTGAAATCCGGGGTACCGAG.

Of note for this clone: Read data end 3 residues before the CDR3 end; the end is taken from the germline J gene. The V gene is TRBV4-2, the J gene TRBJ1-4, with a tentative D call TRBD1 (5 bases). The CDR3 totals 18 residues. With 1 base removed from V and 0 bases from J, the gap between germline ends came to 15 bases. Germline V gene sequence: CDR1 LGHNA, CDR2 YNFKEQ. The sequenced part of the CDR3 DNA is TGTGCCAGCAGCCAAGTCCAAGGGGCTTTCGCAACTAATGAAAAA. Protein: CASSQVQGAFATNEK. The whole CDR3 protein is CASSQVQGAFATNEKLFF.

A remark on this clone: The CDR3 end is not reached by the read, which stops 3 residues before it; the germline J gene fills it in. This chain links TRBV12-3 or TRBV12-4 with TRBJ1-2, with D tentatively TRBD1 (5 bases). The CDR3 totals 16 residues. The part of the CDR3 DNA that was read is TGTGCCAGCAGTGGTCCGACAGCCTCCCCAGTGAGCGGC. This encodes CASSGPTASPVSG. The entire CDR3 sequence reads CASSGPTASPVSGYTF.

A word on this clone: The read is 3 residues too short to cover the CDR3 end, so that end is filled in from the germline J gene. The chain employs TRBV10-1 and TRBJ2-3; the match to TRBD2 covers 7 bases. This CDR3 spans 16 amino acids. Germline CDR1 is WNHNN and CDR2 is SYGVQD (reference sequence). V was clipped by 2 bases and J by 8 bases; unmatched bases: 13. The covered CDR3 bases are TGCGCCAGCAGTGAGCCTGCAGCGGGAAAAGCGGGTACG. Translating it yields CASSEPAAGKAGT. The entire CDR3 protein reads CASSEPAAGKAGTQYF.

As for this clone: The read ends 3 residues early relative to the CDR3; the germline J gene fills the gap. The gene calls are TRBV12-3 or TRBV12-4 and TRBJ2-2; 7 positions agree with TRBD2. The CDR3 consists of 17 residues. V lost 8 bases and J lost 4; bases outside the gene matches: 16. CDR3 sequence reads: CASSLGRGRVSTGELFF. The part of the CDR3 DNA that was read is TGTGCCAGCTCCCTTGGGAGGGGCAGGGTGAGCACCGGGGAG.

Considering frequency, this clone is medium-sized. The read is 3 residues too short to cover the CDR3 end, so that end is filled in from the germline J gene. The chain has TRBV20-1 and TRBJ2-1; D is possibly TRBD2 (5 bases). Trimming cost V 0 bases and J 7 bases, with 16 bases left between them. The CDR3 consists of 15 residues. Per the germline V gene, CDR1 is DFQATT and CDR2 is SNEGSKA (reference sequence). CDR3 sequence reads: CSARDSGVKMNEQFF. Partial CDR3 DNA: TGCAGTGCTAGAGATTCCGGGGTTAAGATGAATGAG.

About this clone itself: The CDR3 is cut off 3 residues early in the read; its end comes from the germline J gene. The chain is built from TRBV30 and TRBJ2-5; 8 bases are shared with TRBD1. There are 17 residues in the CDR3. Germline-derived CDR1 and CDR2 are GTSNPN and SVGIG (reference sequence). The ends lost 2 bases at V and 4 bases at J; junction bases unmatched: 15. CDR3 DNA, as far as it was read: TGTGCCTGGAGTTCCGCGCAGGGGGCACGTTGGCGAGAGACC. Protein: CAWSSAQGARWRET. From start to end, the CDR3 is CAWSSAQGARWRETQYF.

This clone is labeled large based on frequency. Read data end 3 residues before the CDR3 end; the end is taken from the germline J gene. The V and J genes are TRBV29-1 and TRBJ1-2, with 7 bases matching TRBD1. The CDR3 totals 12 residues. Germline CDR1 SQVTM, CDR2 ANQGSEA. This CDR3 is CSVVGTVEGYTF. The CDR3 DNA, read in part, is TGCAGCGTTGTAGGGACAGTAGAAGGC.

On this clone itself: The sequence runs out 3 residues before the end of the CDR3; the remainder is reconstructed from the germline J gene. The gene calls are TRBV10-3 and TRBJ2-7; tentative D call: TRBD1 (5 bases). The CDR3 consists of 14 residues. Trimming stripped 0 bases from V and 5 bases from J, with 11 bases between. The germline V gene has CDR1 ENHRY and CDR2 SYGVKD. CDR3 bases read: TGTGCCATCAGTGAGTCGGGGCAGACGGACGAG. This translates into CAISESGQTDE. The full CDR3 protein is CAISESGQTDEQYF.

The sequenced CDR3 bases are TGTGCCCGGACAGGGGGATTTTACGGC. Amino acid sequence: CARTGGFYG. The entire CDR3 protein is CARTGGFYGYTF. The V call is TRBV30, the J call TRBJ1-2; 10 bases fit TRBD1. The CDR3 extends 3 residues past the end of the read, so its final part is completed from the germline J gene. The CDR3 consists of 12 residues. The V gene's germline CDR1 is GTSNPN and CDR2 SVGIG (reference sequence).